A single sample gave rise to the 20 T cell receptor beta chains below, sequenced in a study of identical twins. Via MiXCR, TCRdb re-called the 5' RACE reads, giving one row per CDR3 protein. The sample includes some 1,600,000 distinct CDR3 sequences, 32% of them seen just once. Sequencing input: cord blood. These TCRs come from a newborn girl in good health.

About this clonotype: The CDR3 end shows no conserved phenylalanine or tryptophan, and so a read error is likely. The chain recombines TRBV29-1 with TRBJ2-1, with D unclear. Between the trimmed V and J ends, which lost 6 bases and 9 bases, there was a span of 15 bases. Germline loops: CDR1 SQVTM, CDR2 ANQGSEA. This CDR3 spans 12 amino acids. The CDR3 sequence is CSVRAKIVEQFY. In DNA, the CDR3 is TGCAGCGTCAGAGCGAAAATCGTTGAGCAGTTCTAC.

This clonotype occurred many times. The chain couples TRBV4-1 to TRBJ2-1; 8 bases align to TRBD2. The CDR3 contains 16 residues. Per germline, CDR1 MGHRA and CDR2 YSYEKL. Trimming cost V 0 bases and J 4 bases; bases outside gene matches: 5. CDR3 region: CASSQDISGRYNEQFF. For the CDR3, the DNA is TGCGCCAGCAGCCAAGATATCAGCGGGAGATACAATGAGCAGTTCTTC.

This clonotype was seen a handful of times. The chain employs TRBV20-1 and TRBJ2-7; TRBD1 aligns across 7 bases. The CDR3 spans 15 residues. CDR1 is DFQATT, CDR2 SNEGSKA, per germline (reference sequence). Trimming cost V 7 bases and J 3 bases; bases outside gene matches: 15. In nucleotides, the CDR3 is TGCAGTGTCCCAAAGGGGGCAGGGGTTGTCTACGAGCAGTACTTC. It is translated as CSVPKGAGVVYEQYF.

The V gene is TRBV5-1, the J gene TRBJ2-5, with 8 bases that match TRBD1. This CDR3 has 16 amino acids. Trimming removed 2 bases from V and 1 base from J; junction bases left unmatched: 7. The germline V gene encodes CDR1 SGHRS and CDR2 YFSETQ. The CDR3 protein is CASSFTGGNFQETQYF. The CDR3, as DNA: TGCGCCAGCAGCTTTACAGGGGGTAACTTCCAAGAGACCCAGTACTTC.

The chain has TRBV5-1 and TRBJ1-1; no firm D call. The CDR3 loop spans 14 amino acids. Per the germline V gene, CDR1 is SGHRS and CDR2 is YFSETQ. Trimming removed 5 bases at V and 2 bases at J, with 13 bases between. This chain's CDR3 is CASRSRQQNTEAFF. The CDR3 DNA follows: TGCGCCAGCAGAAGTCGACAACAAAACACTGAAGCTTTCTTT.

V usage is TRBV18 and J usage is TRBJ1-4; no clear D gene. The CDR3 runs 15 residues. Looked up from germline, CDR1 is KGHSH and CDR2 is LQKENI. The V end was cut by 3 bases, the J end by 0 bases, with 8 bases between. As DNA, the CDR3 is TGTGCCAGCTCACCGACGATAACAACTAATGAAAAACTGTTTTTT. This encodes CASSPTITTNEKLFF.

In its sample, this clonotype was seen a few times. CDR3 sequence: CASSFGILNSTDTQYF. CDR3 in DNA: TGCGCCAGCAGCTTCGGAATTCTGAACAGCACAGATACGCAGTATTTT. The gene calls are TRBV5-1 and TRBJ2-3; D is uncertain. V was trimmed by 2 bases and J by 0 bases, leaving 13 bases between them. CDR3 length: 16 residues. Germline-derived CDR1 and CDR2 are SGHRS and YFSETQ.

In its sample, this clonotype was seen a few times. This sequence joins TRBV20-1 and TRBJ2-5, with a weak D call TRBD2 (6 bases). Germline CDR1 DFQATT, CDR2 SNEGSKA (reference sequence). The CDR3 has 16 residues. V lost 0 bases, J lost 4 bases, and 18 bases lay in between. DNA for the CDR3: TGCAGTGCTAGAGAATTGCGTGAGGTGGAGGGAGAGACCCAGTACTTC. Its protein product is CSARELREVEGETQYF.

The sample holds a few counts of this clonotype. This rearrangement joins TRBV20-1 to TRBJ2-3; 9 nucleotides line up with TRBD2. The CDR3 covers 15 residues. Per the germline V gene, CDR1 is DFQATT and CDR2 is SNEGSKA (reference sequence). V was pared by 1 base and J by 3 bases, with 5 bases of the junction left unmatched. The CDR3 protein is CSARVAGGATDTQYF. The CDR3 DNA follows: TGCAGTGCTAGAGTGGCGGGGGGGGCAACAGATACGCAGTATTTT.

This chain links TRBV20-1 with TRBJ2-7; tentatively, D is TRBD2 (5 bases). Germline loops: CDR1 DFQATT, CDR2 SNEGSKA (reference sequence). CDR3 length: 11 amino acids. Between the trimmed V and J ends, which lost 3 bases and 6 bases, there was a span of 9 bases. CDR3 amino acids: CSARATSEQYF. Written as DNA, the CDR3 is TGCAGTGCTAGGGCCACTAGCGAGCAGTACTTC.

The V gene is TRBV18, the J gene TRBJ2-3; no reliable D call. V gave up 10 bases and J gave up 1 base, with 15 bases separating them. This CDR3 has 14 residues. The V gene's germline CDR1 is KGHSH and CDR2 LQKENI. The CDR3 region is CATPGPRGTDTQYF. The DNA of the CDR3 is TGTGCCACCCCGGGTCCTCGGGGCACAGATACGCAGTATTTT.

This clonotype was observed a few times. CDR3 region: CASSTRGGQPQHF. CDR3 nucleotides: TGTGCCAGCAGCACCAGGGGCGGGCAGCCCCAGCATTTT. J is TRBJ1-5 and V is TRBV6-5; D might be TRBD1 (6 bases). Trimming removed 6 bases at V and 7 bases at J, with 13 bases between. CDR1 and CDR2 from the germline V gene are MNHEY and SVGAGI. This CDR3 is 13 amino acids long.

This chain links TRBV9 with TRBJ2-7; TRBD1 matches at 7 bases. CDR1 and CDR2 from the germline V gene are SGDLS and YYNGEE. This CDR3 comprises 15 residues. Trimming took 0 bases from V and 7 from J; bases not matched to a gene: 10. The CDR3 bases are TGTGCCAGCAGCGTAGTTGGGGACAGCTACAATGAGCAGTACTTC. It encodes CASSVVGDSYNEQYF.

This clonotype appeared many times. The chain links TRBV10-3 to TRBJ2-1; TRBD2 is a possible D gene (7 bases). Germline CDR1 ENHRY, CDR2 SYGVKD. The V end lost 6 bases, the J end lost 4 bases, and 13 bases lay between the germline ends. CDR3 length: 14 amino acids. The CDR3 region has the DNA TGTGCCATCAGCGACGGGGGGCGGTACAATGAGCAGTTCTTC. Encoded protein: CAISDGGRYNEQFF.

The chain is built from TRBV28 and TRBJ1-1; no clear D. The CDR3 totals 10 residues. The V gene's germline CDR1 is MDHEN and CDR2 SYDVKM. The CDR3 sequence: CAALSTEAFF. The CDR3 bases are TGTGCAGCTCTGTCCACTGAAGCTTTCTTT.

This clonotype was seen a handful of times. V and J are TRBV2 and TRBJ2-1, with no clear D. Germline assignment: CDR1 SNHLY and CDR2 FYNNEI. V was trimmed by 2 bases and J by 0 bases, leaving 8 bases between them. The CDR3 is 15 residues long. This CDR3 is CASSERLSSYNEQFF. The CDR3 nucleotides read TGTGCCAGCAGTGAACGGCTCAGCTCCTACAATGAGCAGTTCTTC.

Of note for this clonotype: Compared with germline, one end of the junction differs, possibly owing to a read error. The V gene is TRBV28, the J gene TRBJ1-6; TRBD1 matches at 9 bases. In germline, CDR1 is MDHEN, CDR2 SYDVKM. This CDR3 region has 15 residues. The CDR3 DNA sequence: TGTGCCAGCAGTCGGAACAGGGGGCGCGGCCCACCCCCCCACTTT. This encodes CASSRNRGRGPPPHF.

This clonotype was counted a single time. The chain joins TRBV7-7 to TRBJ2-1; TRBD2 matches at 7 bases. Germline V gives CDR1 SSHAT, CDR2 FNYEAQ (reference sequence). The CDR3 runs to 15 residues. CDR3 residues: CAGSLAAGPSNEQFF. The CDR3, as DNA: TGTGCTGGCAGCTTAGCAGCGGGACCTTCCAATGAGCAGTTCTTC.

In this sample, this clonotype turned up once. The chain recombines TRBV9 with TRBJ2-2, with TRBD1 matching 11 bases. After removal of 0 bases from V and 9 bases from J, the junction contained 1 base not matched to a gene. The CDR3 is 14 amino acids. CDR1 is SGDLS and CDR2 is YYNGEE in the germline V gene. In DNA form, the CDR3 reads TGTGCCAGCAGCGTAGGGACAGGGGGCCGGGAGCTGTTTTTT. It yields the protein CASSVGTGGRELFF.

This clonotype was counted ten times or more. V and J are TRBV24-1 and TRBJ2-7; 12 bases map to TRBD2. J lost 1 base, V lost 12 bases, and 6 bases had no gene match. CDR1 and CDR2 (germline): KGHDR, SFDVKD. The CDR3 contains 14 residues. The CDR3 here is CALPGLAGSYEQYF. DNA for the CDR3: TGTGCCCTTCCAGGACTAGCGGGGTCCTACGAGCAGTACTTC.